This T cell receptor beta chain emerged from a study of T cell responses to AZD1222 COVID-19 vaccine. This CDR3 is 14 amino acids long. V was pared by 4 bases and J by 10 bases, with 17 bases between. Germline CDR1 reads LGHDT; CDR2 reads YNNKEL (reference sequence). Libraries were prepared by immunoSEQ multiplex PCR; TCRdb keeps only in-frame clonotypes and omits some of them. The sample lists just over 70,000 clones, 85% seen once, with 20% in the top ten. With respect to this clone: Its cognate antigen is unknown.

Study-wide findings and caveats: Researchers report vaccine-associated CD4 TCRs spanning spike, with dominance at 160-218 and 743-854.

The chain joins TRBV3-1 (or the pseudogene TRBV3-2) to TRBJ2-4, with a possible D match to TRBD2 (6 bases). The sequence came from an adult in good health. Here the sequenced sample was peripheral blood, taken on day 0 of AZD1222 vaccination. Written as DNA, the CDR3 is TGTGCCAGCAGCCCCCGGCGGGACGAAGGGATTCAGTACTTC. This gives the protein CASSPRRDEGIQYF.